The 14 T cell receptor beta chains given below trace back to one sample, sequenced in a study of blood T cell repertoires in COVID-19. The data were produced by immunoSEQ multiplex PCR, yet TCRdb's version contains in-frame clones alone and is incomplete. The data contain hundreds of thousands of clones, about four fifths of them singletons. Sequenced: PBMCs or T cells enriched from blood (not recorded which). The source of these receptors is a middle-aged woman who had been exposed to COVID-19.

J is TRBJ1-1 and V is TRBV4-1; 8 nucleotides agree with TRBD1. The V segment lost 1 base and the J segment 5 bases; nucleotides outside the gene matches: 6. CDR1 is MGHRA and CDR2 is YSYEKL in the germline V gene. This CDR3 region has 15 residues. Written as DNA, the CDR3 is TGCGCCAGCAGCCAAGTGACAGGGGTGGGAACTGAAGCTTTCTTT. The encoded protein is CASSQVTGVGTEAFF.

This chain joins TRBV9 and TRBJ2-3, with D maybe TRBD1 (5 bases). The V gene's germline CDR1 is SGDLS and CDR2 YYNGEE. Trimming stripped 0 bases from V and 4 bases from J, with 12 bases between. The CDR3 covers 15 residues. CDR3 region: CASSVGQRAADTQYF. CDR3 nucleotide sequence: TGTGCCAGCAGCGTAGGACAGAGAGCAGCAGATACGCAGTATTTT.

The chain combines TRBV4-2 with TRBJ1-5; the D is unclear. CDR1 LGHNA and CDR2 YNFKEQ come from the germline V gene. This CDR3 region has 16 residues. Trimming pared 0 bases from V and 4 bases from J, leaving 13 bases between. In nucleotides, the CDR3 is TGTGCCAGCAGCCAAGAGGCCGCAAACGGGAATCAGCCCCAGCATTTT. It specifies CASSQEAANGNQPQHF.

In this sample, this clone turned up a few times. The CDR3 region has the DNA TGTGCCAGCAGCCAATTATCGAGCGGCGGCTACACCTTC. Translating it yields CASSQLSSGGYTF. The chain recombines TRBV4-2 with TRBJ1-2, with D unresolved. Per the germline V gene, CDR1 is LGHNA and CDR2 is YNFKEQ. The V gene lost 2 bases and the J gene lost 8 bases, with 12 bases spanning the gap. The CDR3 spans 13 residues.

V usage is TRBV4-1 and J usage is TRBJ1-1, with D maybe TRBD1 (6 bases). This CDR3 region has 16 residues. Looked up from germline, CDR1 is MGHRA and CDR2 is YSYEKL. The V end was cut by 7 bases, the J end by 0 bases, with 18 bases between. The CDR3, as DNA: TGCGCCAGCACCCCTGGGGGGGCACCCCTGAACACTGAAGCTTTCTTT. It codes for CASTPGGAPLNTEAFF.

This chain joins TRBV6-5 and TRBJ1-1; D is undetermined. V dropped 6 bases and J dropped 0 bases, with 11 bases sitting between them. CDR1 is MNHEY, CDR2 SVGAGI, per germline. The CDR3 is 14 amino acids. CDR3 coding DNA: TGTGCCAGCAGGAACCCCACAGTGAACACTGAAGCTTTCTTT. Translated, it gives CASRNPTVNTEAFF.

Regarding this clone: The sample carries other DNA sequences with the same CDR3. The chain couples TRBV6-1 to TRBJ1-5; unclear D gene. This CDR3 is 11 amino acids long. Germline-derived CDR1 and CDR2 are MNHNS and SASEGT. The ends were cut back, 3 bases at V and 6 bases at J, with 3 bases in the middle. The CDR3: CASSDSQPQHF. Written as DNA, the CDR3 is TGTGCCAGCAGTGACAGTCAGCCCCAGCATTTT.

The V gene is TRBV5-6, the J gene TRBJ1-1; D gene uncertain. Germline V gene data show CDR1 as SGHDT and CDR2 as YYEEEE. CDR3 size: 14 residues. With 4 bases removed from V and 10 bases from J, the gap between germline ends came to 20 bases. CDR3 DNA: TGTGCCAGCAGCCCCGGGGTCTCCCCTCGAGGAGCTTTCTTT. Translating gives CASSPGVSPRGAFF.

This clone was observed a handful of times. This chain joins TRBV7-8 and TRBJ2-7, with TRBD1 identical over 7 bases. J lost 1 base, V lost 5 bases, and 5 bases had no gene match. Germline values: CDR1 SGHVS, CDR2 FQNEAQ. The CDR3 totals 14 residues. The CDR3 reads CASSGTTGSYEQYF. CDR3 sequence (DNA): TGTGCCAGCAGCGGAACGACAGGGTCCTACGAGCAGTACTTC. Combining the CDR3 with reference TRBV7-8 and TRBJ2-7 gives the whole variable domain GAGVSQSPRYKVAKRGQDVALRCDPISGHVSLFWYQQALGQGPEFLTYFQNEAQLDKSGLPSDRFFAERPEGSVSTLKIQRTQQEDSAVYLCASSGTTGSYEQYFGPGTRLTVT.

The count of this clone is one. The V call is TRBV13, the J call TRBJ2-1; D not resolved. The CDR3 is 16 residues long. Trimming left V 5 bases short and J 0 bases short, with 14 bases between. CDR1 and CDR2 (germline): PRHDT, FYEKMQ (reference sequence). CDR3 residues: CASSPRPQSSYNEQFF. CDR3 nucleotides: TGTGCCAGCAGCCCGAGGCCCCAAAGCTCCTACAATGAGCAGTTCTTC.

The gene calls are TRBV5-1 and TRBJ2-1; D uncertain. This CDR3 has 11 residues. Trimming pared 4 bases from V and 8 bases from J, leaving 7 bases between. Germline CDR1 SGHRS, CDR2 YFSETQ. The CDR3 region is CASSVRDEQFF. The CDR3 coding sequence is TGCGCCAGCAGCGTTCGAGATGAGCAGTTCTTC. Looking up the rest from reference TRBV5-1 and TRBJ2-1 gives the full variable domain: KAGVTQTPRYLIKTRGQQVTLSCSPISGHRSVSWYQQTPGQGLQFLFEYFSETQRNKGNFPGRFSGRQFSNSRSEMNVSTLELGDSALYLCASSVRDEQFFGPGTRLTVL.

The chain links TRBV2 to TRBJ1-5; D gene unclear. Germline values: CDR1 SNHLY, CDR2 FYNNEI. V lost 3 bases to trimming and J lost 5 bases, with 11 bases between them. This CDR3 region has 14 residues. CDR3 DNA: TGTGCCAGCAGTGAGGTGCCAGTCTATCAGCCCCAGCATTTT. It encodes CASSEVPVYQPQHF.

V gene TRBV25-1 combines with J gene TRBJ1-4, with 7 bases lining up with TRBD1. The CDR3 has 14 residues. With 6 bases clipped from V and 4 bases from J, the junction kept 5 bases outside the gene matches. CDR1 and CDR2 from the germline V gene are MGHDK and SYGVNS. The chain's CDR3 is CASRGTANNEKLFF. The CDR3 coding sequence is TGTGCCAGCAGAGGGACAGCGAATAATGAAAAACTGTTTTTT.

J is TRBJ1-1 and V is TRBV19, with TRBD1 matching over 10 bases. CDR1 is LNHDA, CDR2 SQIVND, per germline (reference sequence). This CDR3 has 17 amino acids. After removal of 7 bases from V and 4 bases from J, the junction contained 15 bases not matched to a gene. DNA of the CDR3: TGTGCCAGTACCTCATTCGGTCGGGGACAGGGGATCACTGAAGCTTTCTTT. Its protein is CASTSFGRGQGITEAFF. Full variable domain (remainder filled in from reference TRBV19 and TRBJ1-1): DGGITQSPKYLFRKEGQNVTLSCEQNLNHDAMYWYRQDPGQGLRLIYYSQIVNDFQKGDIAEGYSVSREKKESFPLTVTSAQKNPTAFYLCASTSFGRGQGITEAFFGQGTRLTVV.